This TCR beta chain was observed in a study of beta chain features in type 1 diabetes. Findings and caveats of the study: Junctions at VDJ sites from type 1 diabetes patients had fewer insertions and more deletions. cDNA-based reads could over-represent cells with high TCR expression. Moderate yet significant TCRB CDR3 shortening was seen in Type 1 diabetes patients in all four CD4+ subsets.

This clone was picked up a small number of times. Its cognate antigen is unknown. Reverse transcription of all isolated RNA meant that expressed TCRB transcripts were sequenced. Some clones are missing from TCRdb's copy, which holds only in-frame ones; the method was immunoSEQ multiplex PCR. The sample consists of hundreds of thousands of clones, over 13% of them appearing once. From germline, CDR1 is SNHLY and CDR2 FYNNEI. The CDR3 is made up of 9 amino acids. The rearrangement uses TRBV2 and TRBJ1-2; D is unclear. This TCR came from a man between 18 and 29 years old with type 1 diabetes. Sequenced material: naive CD4+ T cells from blood. The CDR3 region is CAFKAVHTF. CDR3 in DNA: TGTGCTTTTAAGGCGGTCCACACCTTC.